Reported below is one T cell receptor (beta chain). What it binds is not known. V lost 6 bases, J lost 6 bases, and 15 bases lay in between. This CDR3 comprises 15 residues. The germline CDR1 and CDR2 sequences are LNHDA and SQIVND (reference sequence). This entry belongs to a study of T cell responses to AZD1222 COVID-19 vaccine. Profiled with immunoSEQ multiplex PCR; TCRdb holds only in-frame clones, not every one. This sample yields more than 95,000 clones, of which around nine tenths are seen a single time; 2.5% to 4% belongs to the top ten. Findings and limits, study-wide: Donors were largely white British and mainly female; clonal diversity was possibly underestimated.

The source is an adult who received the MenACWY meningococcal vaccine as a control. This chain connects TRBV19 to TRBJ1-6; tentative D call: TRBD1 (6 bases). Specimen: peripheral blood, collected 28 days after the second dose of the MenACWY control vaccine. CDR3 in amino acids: CASRPSGALNSPLHF. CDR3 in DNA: TGTGCCAGTAGGCCGTCAGGGGCGCTTAATTCACCCCTCCACTTT. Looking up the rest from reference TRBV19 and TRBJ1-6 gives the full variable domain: DGGITQSPKYLFRKEGQNVTLSCEQNLNHDAMYWYRQDPGQGLRLIYYSQIVNDFQKGDIAEGYSVSREKKESFPLTVTSAQKNPTAFYLCASRPSGALNSPLHFGNGTRLTVT.